These T cell receptor beta chains were read from a single sample in a study of T-cell reconstitution after alpha-beta-depleted transplantation in children. TCRdb independently ran MiXCR on the PCR reads; one entry per CDR3 protein. Altogether about 500,000 distinct CDR3 sequences are present, about an eighth being singletons, with the ten largest covering 14%. Sequences were derived from PBMCs, mostly from graft donor cells, sampled 180 days after TCRalphabeta/CD19-depleted stem cell transplant. The receptors were gathered from a female patient between 2 and 15 years old who had a stem cell transplant for aplastic anemia, so the T cells may come from the graft donor. The CDR3 runs from the conserved cysteine through the conserved F or W. The D gene is left open where the match is weak. Only some rows state a clone size, as once, few, many or a class for expanded clones.

CDR3 protein: CACHGGYEQYF; CDR3 DNA: TGTGCCTGTCACGGGGGGTACGAGCAGTACTTC; clone size: -; D gene: TRBD2; V gene: TRBV30; J gene: TRBJ2-7; CDR3 length: 11
CDR3 protein: CSALWNDRRTEAFF; CDR3 DNA: TGCAGTGCTCTGTGGAATGACAGGCGCACTGAAGCTTTCTTT; clone size: few; D gene: -; V gene: TRBV20-1; J gene: TRBJ1-1; CDR3 length: 14
CDR3 protein: CASSLERTYQETQYF; CDR3 DNA: TGTGCCAGCAGCTTAGAACGGACGTACCAAGAGACCCAGTACTTC; clone size: many; D gene: -; V gene: TRBV7-2; J gene: TRBJ2-5; CDR3 length: 15
CDR3 protein: CASSLDPSGNEQFF; CDR3 DNA: TGCGCCAGCAGCTTGGATCCTAGCGGCAATGAGCAGTTCTTC; clone size: few; D gene: TRBD2; V gene: TRBV5-1; J gene: TRBJ2-1; CDR3 length: 14
CDR3 protein: CASSTSTRNEQFF; CDR3 DNA: TGTGCCAGCTCAACTAGCACGAGGAATGAGCAGTTCTTC; clone size: few; D gene: -; V gene: TRBV28; J gene: TRBJ2-1; CDR3 length: 13
CDR3 protein: CSVEGLDSPLSAEAFF; CDR3 DNA: TGCAGCGTTGAAGGCTTGGACTCCCCCCTGAGCGCTGAAGCTTTCTTT; clone size: -; D gene: -; V gene: TRBV29-1; J gene: TRBJ1-1; CDR3 length: 16
CDR3 protein: CASSWGPKADTGELFF; CDR3 DNA: TGTGCCAGCAGTTGGGGACCGAAGGCTGACACCGGGGAGCTGTTTTTT; clone size: few; D gene: -; V gene: TRBV28; J gene: TRBJ2-2; CDR3 length: 16
CDR3 protein: CASSLVRADTQYF; CDR3 DNA: TGTGCCAGCAGCTTAGTTAGAGCAGATACGCAGTATTTT; clone size: few; D gene: -; V gene: TRBV7-8; J gene: TRBJ2-3; CDR3 length: 13
CDR3 protein: CASIPPASHGQPQHF; CDR3 DNA: TGTGCCAGTATTCCTCCGGCCAGTCACGGTCAGCCCCAGCATTTT; clone size: few; D gene: -; V gene: TRBV19; J gene: TRBJ1-5; CDR3 length: 15
CDR3 protein: CASSLVGAAVSYNEQFF; CDR3 DNA: TGTGCCAGCAGCTTGGTAGGGGCCGCCGTCTCCTACAATGAGCAGTTCTTC; clone size: few; D gene: -; V gene: TRBV13; J gene: TRBJ2-1; CDR3 length: 17
CDR3 protein: CASSSTSGTDDF; CDR3 DNA: TGTGCCAGCAGCTCGACTAGCGGGACCGATGACTTC; clone size: -; D gene: TRBD2; V gene: TRBV7-9; J gene: TRBJ2-7; CDR3 length: 12
CDR3 protein: CASSHPGLEETQYF; CDR3 DNA: TGTGCCAGCAGTCACCCGGGACTAGAAGAGACCCAGTACTTC; clone size: few; D gene: TRBD2; V gene: TRBV6-5; J gene: TRBJ2-5; CDR3 length: 14
CDR3 protein: CSARGGAGTSGRPGELFF; CDR3 DNA: TGCAGTGCTAGAGGGGGGGCCGGGACTAGCGGGAGACCCGGGGAGCTGTTTTTT; clone size: -; D gene: TRBD2; V gene: TRBV20-1; J gene: TRBJ2-2; CDR3 length: 18
CDR3 protein: CASSLTPGQAQLAKNIQYF; CDR3 DNA: TGTGCCAGCAGCCTGACCCCGGGACAGGCCCAATTGGCCAAAAACATTCAGTACTTC; clone size: many; D gene: TRBD1; V gene: TRBV28; J gene: TRBJ2-4; CDR3 length: 19
CDR3 protein: CSADFSRSSYNEQFF; CDR3 DNA: TGCAGTGCTGACTTTAGCCGTAGCTCCTACAATGAGCAGTTCTTC; clone size: few; D gene: -; V gene: TRBV20-1; J gene: TRBJ2-1; CDR3 length: 15
CDR3 protein: CASSHGGTPPPYYNEQFF; CDR3 DNA: TGTGCCAGCAGCCATGGGGGGACCCCACCGCCCTATTACAATGAGCAGTTCTTC; clone size: few; D gene: -; V gene: TRBV14; J gene: TRBJ2-1; CDR3 length: 18
CDR3 protein: CASSWGQPVTSYEQYF; CDR3 DNA: TGCGCCAGCAGCTGGGGACAGCCTGTTACTTCCTACGAGCAGTACTTC; clone size: -; D gene: TRBD1; V gene: TRBV5-1; J gene: TRBJ2-7; CDR3 length: 16
CDR3 protein: CASSQVGGAPGGFQETQYF; CDR3 DNA: TGCGCCAGCAGCCAGGTGGGCGGAGCACCGGGAGGGTTCCAAGAGACCCAGTACTTC; clone size: -; D gene: TRBD2; V gene: TRBV4-3; J gene: TRBJ2-5; CDR3 length: 19
CDR3 protein: CASSQSIGELFF; CDR3 DNA: TGTGCCAGCAGCCAATCGATCGGGGAGCTGTTTTTT; clone size: few; D gene: -; V gene: TRBV11-2; J gene: TRBJ2-2; CDR3 length: 12
CDR3 protein: CASSLRTSGENIQYF; CDR3 DNA: TGTGCCAGCAGTTTAAGGACTAGCGGGGAAAACATTCAGTACTTC; clone size: -; D gene: TRBD2; V gene: TRBV12-3/TRBV12-4; J gene: TRBJ2-4; CDR3 length: 15
CDR3 protein: CASSLDRPIVANYGYTF; CDR3 DNA: TGTGCCAGCAGCCTGGACAGGCCCATCGTAGCTAACTATGGCTACACCTTC; clone size: -; D gene: TRBD1; V gene: TRBV6-1; J gene: TRBJ1-2; CDR3 length: 17
CDR3 protein: CSAPVGYGYTF; CDR3 DNA: TGCAGTGCTCCAGTGGGCTATGGCTACACCTTC; clone size: many; D gene: -; V gene: TRBV20-1; J gene: TRBJ1-2; CDR3 length: 11
CDR3 protein: CASSSRDGINQPQHF; CDR3 DNA: TGTGCCAGCAGCTCGAGGGACGGAATTAATCAGCCCCAGCATTTT; clone size: few; D gene: -; V gene: TRBV7-2; J gene: TRBJ1-5; CDR3 length: 15
CDR3 protein: CAIRKVGGGSSTEAFF; CDR3 DNA: TGTGCCATCAGAAAGGTTGGAGGAGGGTCGAGCACTGAAGCTTTCTTT; clone size: few; D gene: -; V gene: TRBV10-3; J gene: TRBJ1-1; CDR3 length: 16
CDR3 protein: CASSYSVAGGVTDTQYF; CDR3 DNA: TGTGCCAGCAGTTACTCCGTAGCGGGAGGTGTCACAGATACGCAGTATTTT; clone size: -; D gene: TRBD2; V gene: TRBV6-2/TRBV6-3; J gene: TRBJ2-3; CDR3 length: 17
CDR3 protein: CASSYGIESNQPQHF; CDR3 DNA: TGTGCCAGCAGTTACGGGATAGAAAGCAATCAGCCCCAGCATTTT; clone size: -; D gene: -; V gene: TRBV6-2/TRBV6-3; J gene: TRBJ1-5; CDR3 length: 15
CDR3 protein: CSVVTRPGIKGAAEAFF; CDR3 DNA: TGCAGCGTTGTGACGAGACCCGGAATTAAGGGGGCGGCTGAAGCTTTCTTT; clone size: few; D gene: TRBD1; V gene: TRBV29-1; J gene: TRBJ1-1; CDR3 length: 17
CDR3 protein: CASSSTGTSGSWNEQFF; CDR3 DNA: TGTGCCAGCAGCTCTACCGGGACTAGCGGGAGTTGGAATGAGCAGTTCTTC; clone size: -; D gene: TRBD2; V gene: TRBV7-9; J gene: TRBJ2-1; CDR3 length: 17
CDR3 protein: CASGGFNSPLHF; CDR3 DNA: TGTGCCAGCGGGGGCTTTAATTCACCCCTCCACTTT; clone size: few; D gene: -; V gene: TRBV28; J gene: TRBJ1-6; CDR3 length: 12
CDR3 protein: CASRVEGSGELFF; CDR3 DNA: TGTGCCAGCAGGGTAGAAGGGAGCGGGGAGCTGTTTTTT; clone size: few; D gene: -; V gene: TRBV2; J gene: TRBJ2-2; CDR3 length: 13
CDR3 protein: CASSLGAYIYNEQFF; CDR3 DNA: TGCGCCAGCAGCTTGGGCGCCTATATATACAATGAGCAGTTCTTC; clone size: -; D gene: -; V gene: TRBV5-1; J gene: TRBJ2-1; CDR3 length: 15
CDR3 protein: CASREGSTDTQYF; CDR3 DNA: TGCGCCAGCCGGGAAGGAAGCACAGATACGCAGTATTTT; clone size: -; D gene: -; V gene: TRBV5-1; J gene: TRBJ2-3; CDR3 length: 13
CDR3 protein: CSARVDRINYGYTF; CDR3 DNA: TGCAGTGCTAGGGTGGACAGAATTAACTATGGCTACACCTTC; clone size: -; D gene: -; V gene: TRBV20-1; J gene: TRBJ1-2; CDR3 length: 14
CDR3 protein: CSTSDDEVFYNEQFF; CDR3 DNA: -; clone size: few; D gene: -; V gene: TRBV20-1; J gene: TRBJ2-1; CDR3 length: 15
CDR3 protein: CASSGSGGDTEAFF; CDR3 DNA: TGTGCCAGCAGCGGCAGCGGTGGGGACACTGAAGCTTTCTTT; clone size: few; D gene: -; V gene: TRBV7-2; J gene: TRBJ1-1; CDR3 length: 14
CDR3 protein: CASSPPLSSYNEQFF; CDR3 DNA: TGTGCCAGCAGCCCACCCCTGAGCTCCTACAATGAGCAGTTCTTC; clone size: many; D gene: -; V gene: TRBV7-9; J gene: TRBJ2-1; CDR3 length: 15
CDR3 protein: CSARDKMPGGGNEQFF; CDR3 DNA: TGCAGTGCTAGAGATAAGATGCCGGGAGGCGGCAATGAGCAGTTCTTC; clone size: many; D gene: TRBD2; V gene: TRBV20-1; J gene: TRBJ2-1; CDR3 length: 16
CDR3 protein: CASTYRVTGELFF; CDR3 DNA: TGTGCCAGCACCTACAGGGTTACCGGGGAGCTGTTTTTT; clone size: many; D gene: -; V gene: TRBV6-6; J gene: TRBJ2-2; CDR3 length: 13
CDR3 protein: CASSWDGTNYGYTF; CDR3 DNA: TGTGCCAGCAGCTGGGACGGAACTAACTATGGCTACACCTTC; clone size: -; D gene: -; V gene: TRBV5-5; J gene: TRBJ1-2; CDR3 length: 14
CDR3 protein: CSGGLAVSYNEQFF; CDR3 DNA: TGCAGCGGGGGACTAGCGGTCTCCTACAATGAGCAGTTCTTC; clone size: -; D gene: TRBD2; V gene: TRBV29-1; J gene: TRBJ2-1; CDR3 length: 14
CDR3 protein: CASSQGSGWYGHQPQHF; CDR3 DNA: TGTGCCAGCAGCCAAGGGTCCGGTTGGTATGGCCATCAGCCCCAGCATTTT; clone size: few; D gene: -; V gene: TRBV3-1; J gene: TRBJ1-5; CDR3 length: 17
CDR3 protein: CASGHSGSSYNEQFF; CDR3 DNA: TGCGCCAGCGGCCATAGCGGGAGCTCCTACAATGAGCAGTTCTTC; clone size: -; D gene: TRBD2; V gene: TRBV5-1; J gene: TRBJ2-1; CDR3 length: 15
CDR3 protein: CASSEVGASYNEQFF; CDR3 DNA: TGTGCCAGCAGTGAAGTGGGAGCTAGCTACAATGAGCAGTTCTTC; clone size: -; D gene: -; V gene: TRBV2; J gene: TRBJ2-1; CDR3 length: 15
CDR3 protein: CASSDPGTGRYF; CDR3 DNA: TGTGCCAGCAGTGACCCGGGGACAGGGCGCTACTTT; clone size: -; D gene: TRBD1; V gene: TRBV6-1; J gene: TRBJ1-1; CDR3 length: 12
CDR3 protein: CASSQSFRGETQYF; CDR3 DNA: TGTGCCAGCAGCCAAAGTTTCAGGGGGGAGACCCAGTACTTC; clone size: many; D gene: TRBD1; V gene: TRBV14; J gene: TRBJ2-5; CDR3 length: 14
CDR3 protein: CASYSGLHEQFF; CDR3 DNA: TGTGCCAGCTACAGTGGGCTTCATGAGCAGTTCTTC; clone size: -; D gene: -; V gene: TRBV11-2; J gene: TRBJ2-1; CDR3 length: 12
CDR3 protein: CASSYGPGEESADTQYF; CDR3 DNA: TGTGCCAGCAGTTACGGGCCAGGGGAGGAGTCAGCGGATACGCAGTATTTT; clone size: -; D gene: -; V gene: TRBV6-5; J gene: TRBJ2-3; CDR3 length: 17
CDR3 protein: CASRLSHTEAFF; CDR3 DNA: TGTGCCAGCAGGTTGAGTCACACTGAAGCTTTCTTT; clone size: few; D gene: -; V gene: TRBV7-2; J gene: TRBJ1-1; CDR3 length: 12